This TCR beta chain was documented in a study of T cell responses to AZD1222 COVID-19 vaccine. This clone has a single count. Antigen unknown. The V and J ends lost 4 bases and 2 bases respectively, with 12 bases between them. The CDR3 contains 14 residues. Germline values: CDR1 SGHNT, CDR2 YYREEE (reference sequence). General study results and limits: At study baseline, merely over 5 AZD1222 recipients were seropositive. Close to half of all spike-specific TCRs reportedly target regions of the variants that are unmutated.

Generated by immunoSEQ multiplex PCR, the TCRdb table keeps only in-frame clones and is missing some. Of some 110,000 clones listed, 85% to 95% were seen once; the top ten hold under 3.5%. The rearrangement links TRBV5-4 to TRBJ1-1; D ambiguous. This sample comprised peripheral blood, obtained on day 0 of AZD1222 vaccination. The origin of this receptor is an adult in good health. The CDR3 loop is CASSIATTNTEAFF. Written as DNA, the CDR3 is TGTGCCAGCAGCATTGCGACAACTAACACTGAAGCTTTCTTT.